The clone carrying this TCR beta chain was seen a single time. Its antigen remains unknown. The data were produced by immunoSEQ multiplex PCR, yet TCRdb's version contains in-frame clones alone and is incomplete. Altogether about 93,000 clones are present, 70% to 90% being singletons, with the ten largest covering more than 6%. This specimen comes from a study of T cell responses to AZD1222 COVID-19 vaccine. Whole-study findings and limits: At baseline, just a handful of AZD1222 recipients tested seropositive. Dominant CD4 TCR responses targeted spike regions 160-218 and 743-854.

The CDR3 is 14 residues long. Germline V gene lookup returns CDR1 LNHDA and CDR2 SQIVND (reference sequence). V shed 4 bases and J shed 0 bases, with 6 bases lying between them. The receptor was isolated from an adult in good health. The material sequenced was peripheral blood, taken on day 0 of AZD1222 vaccination. J is TRBJ2-2 and V is TRBV19; D call uncertain. CDR3 bases: TGTGCCAGTAGTAACCAGCCGAACACCGGGGAGCTGTTTTTT. As protein: CASSNQPNTGELFF.